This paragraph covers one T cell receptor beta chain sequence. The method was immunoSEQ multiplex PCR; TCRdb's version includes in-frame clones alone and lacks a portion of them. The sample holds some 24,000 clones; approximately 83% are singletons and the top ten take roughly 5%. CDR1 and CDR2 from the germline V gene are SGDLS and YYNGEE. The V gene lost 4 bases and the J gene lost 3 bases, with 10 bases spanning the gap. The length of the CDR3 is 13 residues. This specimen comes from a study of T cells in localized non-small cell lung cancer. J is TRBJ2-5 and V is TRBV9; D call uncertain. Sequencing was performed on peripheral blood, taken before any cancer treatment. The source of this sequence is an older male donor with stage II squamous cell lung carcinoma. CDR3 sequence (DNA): TGTGCCAGCAGCCCCCGTCTAGAAGAGACCCAGTACTTC. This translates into CASSPRLEETQYF.